Listed below are T cell receptor beta chains from one sample, sequenced in a study of blood T cell repertoires in COVID-19. TCRdb's copy holds only in-frame clones and misses some; the assay was immunoSEQ multiplex PCR. There are about 200,000 clones in the sample; 80% occur only once, and roughly 5% lies in the top ten. Sequenced: peripheral blood. These receptors all come from a human donor in a cohort sampled during active COVID-19. Each CDR3 is given with its conserved first and last residue. The order of the fields is D gene, clone size, V gene, J gene, CDR3 protein, CDR3 DNA. A D gene is named only where the DNA matches it firmly. Expanded clones are given a class, and other clones once, few, many or no size at all.

D: NA; size: NA; V: TRBV28; J: TRBJ1-6; CDR3: CASSFIWTDNSPLHF; DNA: TGTGCCAGCAGTTTCATTTGGACAGATAATTCACCCCTCCACTTT
D: NA; size: once; V: TRBV28; J: TRBJ2-3; CDR3: CASSPPSGWGTDTQYF; DNA: TGTGCCAGCAGTCCACCCTCAGGGTGGGGCACAGATACGCAGTATTTT
D: NA; size: few; V: TRBV5-4; J: TRBJ1-6; CDR3: CASSPQGSPLHF; DNA: TGTGCCAGCAGCCCCCAGGGTTCACCCCTCCACTTT
D: TRBD1; size: NA; V: TRBV6-5; J: TRBJ1-5; CDR3: CASIPLRAGGQPQHF; DNA: TGTGCCAGCATCCCCCTCCGGGCAGGGGGTCAGCCCCAGCATTTT
D: NA; size: NA; V: TRBV30; J: TRBJ1-1; CDR3: CAWIPGFNTEAFF; DNA: TGTGCCTGGATCCCAGGGTTCAACACTGAAGCTTTCTTT
D: NA; size: once; V: TRBV5-1; J: TRBJ2-1; CDR3: CASSLLSSYNEQFF; DNA: TGCGCCAGCAGCCTACTAAGCTCCTACAATGAGCAGTTCTTC
D: NA; size: NA; V: TRBV6-2/TRBV6-3; J: TRBJ1-5; CDR3: CASSQRGQYSNQPQHF; DNA: TGTGCCAGCAGTCAACGCGGGCAGTATAGCAATCAGCCCCAGCATTTT
D: NA; size: NA; V: TRBV4-2; J: TRBJ2-7; CDR3: CASSQDEGRGSYEQYF; DNA: TGTGCCAGCAGCCAAGATGAAGGCAGAGGGTCCTACGAGCAGTACTTC
D: NA; size: NA; V: TRBV4-3; J: TRBJ1-2; CDR3: CASSQGRANYGYTF; DNA: TGCGCCAGCAGCCAAGGCAGGGCTAACTATGGCTACACCTTC
D: TRBD1; size: once; V: TRBV7-3; J: TRBJ1-3; CDR3: CASSLGGDRARGNTIYF; DNA: TGTGCCAGCAGCTTAGGGGGTGACAGGGCAAGAGGAAACACCATATATTTT
D: NA; size: NA; V: TRBV3-1/TRBV3-2; J: TRBJ1-5; CDR3: CASSLANRNQPQHF; DNA: TGTGCCAGCAGCCTCGCGAATCGCAATCAGCCCCAGCATTTT
D: NA; size: NA; V: TRBV18; J: TRBJ2-7; CDR3: CASSLGVLNEQYF; DNA: TGTGCCAGCTCACTAGGGGTTTTAAACGAGCAGTACTTC
D: TRBD1; size: NA; V: TRBV7-8; J: TRBJ1-2; CDR3: CASSQDRVTGYTF; DNA: TGTGCCAGCAGCCAGGACAGGGTGACCGGCTACACCTTC
D: TRBD2; size: NA; V: TRBV3-1/TRBV3-2; J: TRBJ2-7; CDR3: CASSHDLSGTSYEQYF; DNA: TGTGCCAGCAGCCATGACCTTAGCGGGACCTCCTACGAGCAGTACTTC
D: NA; size: NA; V: TRBV13; J: TRBJ1-1; CDR3: CASSPQDRKQAFF; DNA: TGTGCCAGCAGCCCACAGGACCGTAAACAAGCTTTCTTT
D: NA; size: NA; V: TRBV19; J: TRBJ1-5; CDR3: CASSINPGLRNQPQHF; DNA: TGTGCCAGTAGTATCAACCCAGGGTTGAGAAATCAGCCCCAGCATTTT
D: NA; size: NA; V: TRBV11-3; J: TRBJ1-1; CDR3: CASSRERNTEAFF; DNA: TGTGCCAGCAGCCGGGAGCGGAACACTGAAGCTTTCTTT
D: TRBD2; size: NA; V: TRBV7-3; J: TRBJ2-7; CDR3: CASSPIRTSPEQYF; DNA: TGTGCCAGCAGCCCGATAAGGACTAGTCCCGAGCAGTACTTC
D: TRBD1; size: NA; V: TRBV5-1; J: TRBJ2-3; CDR3: CASSGQARGTDTQYF; DNA: TGCGCCAGCAGCGGACAGGCTAGGGGCACAGATACGCAGTATTTT
D: TRBD1; size: few; V: TRBV4-3; J: TRBJ1-1; CDR3: CASSQRTGNTEAFF; DNA: TGCGCCAGCAGCCAAAGGACAGGGAACACTGAAGCTTTCTTT
D: TRBD2; size: few; V: TRBV9; J: TRBJ2-3; CDR3: CASSVEAGGHTDTQYF; DNA: TGTGCCAGCAGCGTAGAAGCGGGAGGACACACAGATACGCAGTATTTT
D: TRBD2; size: once; V: TRBV15; J: TRBJ2-3; CDR3: CATSRARLAGNTDTQYF; DNA: TGTGCCACCAGCAGAGCCCGACTAGCGGGGAACACAGATACGCAGTATTTT
D: TRBD1; size: many; V: TRBV28; J: TRBJ1-6; CDR3: CASSSSGTGYSPLHF; DNA: TGTGCCAGCAGCTCCTCCGGGACAGGGTATTCACCCCTCCACTTT
D: TRBD2; size: NA; V: TRBV9; J: TRBJ2-3; CDR3: CASSSGSFSTDTQYF; DNA: TGTGCCAGTTCTAGCGGGAGTTTTAGCACAGATACGCAGTATTTT
D: TRBD2; size: NA; V: TRBV19; J: TRBJ2-5; CDR3: CASSIVPAGGRETQYF; DNA: TGTGCCAGTAGTATAGTTCCAGCGGGAGGGAGGGAGACCCAGTACTTC
D: TRBD1; size: NA; V: TRBV7-2; J: TRBJ2-4; CDR3: CASSLATGADIQYF; DNA: TGTGCCAGCAGCTTAGCTACAGGGGCGGACATTCAGTACTTC
D: NA; size: once; V: TRBV5-1; J: TRBJ2-5; CDR3: CASSWGVEETQYF; DNA: TGCGCCAGCAGCTGGGGAGTGGAGGAGACCCAGTACTTC
D: NA; size: NA; V: TRBV9; J: TRBJ2-7; CDR3: CASSPHSYSYEQYF; DNA: TGTGCCAGCAGCCCCCACTCATACTCCTACGAGCAGTACTTC
D: NA; size: NA; V: TRBV5-6; J: TRBJ2-7; CDR3: CASSRSGGGYEQYF; DNA: TGTGCCAGCAGCCGATCAGGGGGAGGATACGAGCAGTACTTC
D: NA; size: NA; V: TRBV11-2; J: TRBJ1-6; CDR3: CASSLGPGIYNSPLHF; DNA: TGTGCCAGCAGCCTAGGCCCCGGGATCTATAATTCACCCCTCCACTTT
D: TRBD1; size: NA; V: TRBV29-1; J: TRBJ1-2; CDR3: CSVEDRGLGYTF; DNA: TGCAGCGTTGAAGATAGGGGGCTCGGCTACACCTTC
D: TRBD1; size: few; V: TRBV12-3/TRBV12-4; J: TRBJ1-5; CDR3: CASSRQGNQPQHF; DNA: TGTGCCAGCAGCCGACAGGGGAATCAGCCCCAGCATTTT
D: NA; size: NA; V: TRBV2; J: TRBJ2-1; CDR3: CASKNRDPYNEQFF; DNA: TGTGCCAGCAAAAACAGGGACCCATACAATGAGCAGTTCTTC
D: TRBD2; size: NA; V: TRBV28; J: TRBJ2-2; CDR3: CASSPLGRATNTGELFF; DNA: TGTGCCAGCAGCCCCTTGGGGAGGGCTACGAACACCGGGGAGCTGTTTTTT
D: TRBD1; size: once; V: TRBV7-2; J: TRBJ1-5; CDR3: CASSLDRDRQPQHF; DNA: TGTGCCAGCAGCTTAGACAGGGACAGGCAGCCCCAGCATTTT
D: NA; size: few; V: TRBV29-1; J: TRBJ1-2; CDR3: CSVDGGTGYTF; DNA: TGCAGCGTTGACGGGGGGACTGGCTACACCTTC
D: TRBD1; size: NA; V: TRBV18; J: TRBJ1-1; CDR3: CASSSTGVNTEAFF; DNA: TGTGCCAGCTCTTCGACAGGGGTGAACACTGAAGCTTTCTTT
D: TRBD1; size: NA; V: TRBV27; J: TRBJ1-2; CDR3: CASRTGGRGYTF; DNA: TGTGCCAGCCGGACAGGGGGCCGGGGCTACACCTTC
D: NA; size: NA; V: TRBV10-3; J: TRBJ1-1; CDR3: CATQGSTFTEAFF; DNA: TGTGCCACGCAGGGATCCACTTTTACTGAAGCTTTCTTT